The 22 T cell receptor beta chains below all came from one sample that was sequenced in a study of PD-1 blockade in classical Hodgkin lymphoma. The assay was immunoSEQ multiplex PCR, and TCRdb's table has in-frame clones only and misses some. The table has 20,000 to 25,000 clones, 81% seen once. Documented time point: cycle 4 day 1 (C4D1), after more than five weeks of nivolumab. After autologous stem cell transplantation all patients relapsed, and prior brentuximab vedotin exposure differed between cohorts. Sequencing used peripheral blood mononuclear cells (PBMCs), obtained before the fourth cycle of nivolumab. These receptors all stem from a human donor with classical Hodgkin lymphoma.

The rearrangement uses TRBV14 and TRBJ2-3, with 8 bases fitting TRBD2. Unmatched junction bases numbered 3, after V lost 2 bases and J lost 2 bases. Per the germline V gene, CDR1 is SGHDN and CDR2 is FVKESK. The CDR3 sequence is 15 residues long. The CDR3 DNA follows: TGTGCCAGCAGCCAAACTAGCGGACTCACAGATACGCAGTATTTT. The encoded protein is CASSQTSGLTDTQYF.

This sequence joins TRBV30 and TRBJ2-3, with D perhaps matching TRBD1 (6 bases). The ends were cut back, 8 bases at V and 3 bases at J, with 12 bases in the middle. The V gene's germline CDR1 is GTSNPN and CDR2 SVGIG (reference sequence). There are 12 residues in the CDR3. CDR3 sequence: CAGHRATDTQYF. The CDR3 nucleotides are TGTGCCGGACACAGGGCAACAGATACGCAGTATTTT. The whole variable domain, filled in from reference TRBV30 and TRBJ2-3, reads SQTIHQWPATLVQPVGSPLSLECTVEGTSNPNLYWYRQAAGRGLQLLFYSVGIGQISSEVPQNLSASRPQDRQFILSSKKLLLSDSGFYLCAGHRATDTQYFGPGTRLTVL.

The chain employs TRBV6-4 and TRBJ2-2, with a possible D match to TRBD2 (6 bases). The CDR3 sequence is 16 residues long. Looked up from germline, CDR1 is MRHNA and CDR2 is SNTAGT. The V end lost 4 bases, the J end lost 5 bases, and 17 bases lay between the germline ends. This CDR3 is CASSVTMGGPTGELFF. DNA for the CDR3: TGTGCCAGCAGTGTTACGATGGGGGGTCCTACCGGGGAGCTGTTTTTT.

The genes are TRBV5-1 and TRBJ1-1; TRBD1 matches at 11 bases. The V gene end was trimmed by 4 bases and the J gene end by 4 bases; junction bases not matched to a gene: 6. From germline, CDR1 is SGHRS and CDR2 YFSETQ. The CDR3 contains 15 residues. The CDR3 region is CASSIPGTGGTEAFF. The CDR3 nucleotides are TGCGCCAGCAGCATCCCCGGGACAGGGGGCACTGAAGCTTTCTTT.

The rearrangement links TRBV7-6 to TRBJ2-3, with 12 bases fitting TRBD2. V shed 6 bases and J 6 bases; nucleotides not matched to a gene: 4. The CDR3 is 14 residues long. The germline V gene encodes CDR1 SGHVS and CDR2 FNYEAQ. CDR3 amino acids: CASRPTSGGDTQYF. The CDR3 DNA follows: TGTGCCAGCAGGCCAACTAGCGGGGGGGATACGCAGTATTTT. Combining the CDR3 with reference TRBV7-6 and TRBJ2-3 gives the whole variable domain GAGVSQSPRYKVTKRGQDVALRCDPISGHVSLYWYRQALGQGPEFLTYFNYEAQQDKSGLPNDRFSAERPEGSISTLTIQRTEQRDSAMYRCASRPTSGGDTQYFGPGTRLTVL.

J is TRBJ2-2 and V is TRBV28; D is perhaps TRBD1 or TRBD2 (5 bases each). The V and J ends lost 7 bases and 6 bases respectively, with 15 bases between them. This CDR3 comprises 14 residues. Germline-derived CDR1 and CDR2 are MDHEN and SYDVKM. Here the CDR3 DNA reads TGTGCCAGCACCTCTGGGGGAAAGTCCGGGGAGCTGTTTTTT. Amino acid sequence: CASTSGGKSGELFF. Variable domain in full (rest from reference TRBV28 and TRBJ2-2): DVKVTQSSRYLVKRTGEKVFLECVQDMDHENMFWYRQDPGLGLRLIYFSYDVKMKEKGDIPEGYSVSREKKERFSLILESASTNQTSMYLCASTSGGKSGELFFGEGSRLTVL.

This sequence joins TRBV5-4 and TRBJ1-5; tentative D call: TRBD1 (5 bases). This CDR3 is built from 14 residues. V lost 2 bases and J 6 bases, leaving 12 bases between the germline ends. Germline loops: CDR1 SGHNT, CDR2 YYREEE (reference sequence). DNA for the CDR3: TGTGCCAGCAGCTTTCGACAGAACCTTCAGCCCCAGCATTTT. This encodes CASSFRQNLQPQHF.

This clone is medium-sized in the sample. The chain recombines TRBV7-6 with TRBJ2-1; the D gene is possibly TRBD2 (7 bases). There are 17 residues in the CDR3. CDR1 is SGHVS and CDR2 is FNYEAQ in the germline V gene. Deletions cut 1 base from V and 0 bases from J, with 13 bases between. CDR3 sequence (DNA): TGTGCCAGCAGCTTAGGGGGGGGCGGGAGCTCCTACAATGAGCAGTTCTTC. It yields the protein CASSLGGGGSSYNEQFF. Variable domain in full (rest from reference TRBV7-6 and TRBJ2-1): GAGVSQSPRYKVTKRGQDVALRCDPISGHVSLYWYRQALGQGPEFLTYFNYEAQQDKSGLPNDRFSAERPEGSISTLTIQRTEQRDSAMYRCASSLGGGGSSYNEQFFGPGTRLTVL.

This clone was recorded once. This chain joins TRBV4-2 and TRBJ1-1; D uncertain. CDR3 length equals 14 residues. With 4 bases removed from V and 4 bases from J, the gap between germline ends came to 13 bases. Germline CDR1 is LGHNA and CDR2 is YNFKEQ. CDR3 coding DNA: TGTGCCAGCAGCCGAGAGACCCAATTCACTGAAGCTTTCTTT. It codes for CASSRETQFTEAFF.

J is TRBJ2-1 and V is TRBV10-3, with 12 bases fitting TRBD2. CDR3 length: 16 amino acids. The V gene's germline CDR1 is ENHRY and CDR2 SYGVKD. V trimming: 6 bases; J trimming: 8 bases; junction bases outside the gene matches: 11. The chain's CDR3 is CAIRSLAGGHRDEQFF. The DNA of the CDR3 is TGTGCCATCAGGTCACTAGCGGGGGGTCATAGGGATGAGCAGTTCTTC.

The chain employs TRBV2 and TRBJ2-7; 7 bases line up with TRBD2. The CDR3 spans 15 residues. V lost 6 bases, J lost 2 bases, and 10 bases stayed unmatched. Germline V CDR1 and CDR2: SNHLY, FYNNEI. The CDR3 nucleotides read TGTGCCAGCAGCGGGGGGACTTACAAAGCCTACGAGCAGTACTTC. This gives the protein CASSGGTYKAYEQYF.

The V call is TRBV10-1, the J call TRBJ2-1, with TRBD2 matching 15 bases. The germline gives CDR1 WNHNN, CDR2 SYGVQD (reference sequence). The CDR3 contains 17 residues. V was clipped by 6 bases and J by 3 bases; unmatched bases: 6. For the CDR3, the DNA is TGCGCCAGCAGCGCCCAGGGACTAGCGGGAGGCTACAATGAGCAGTTCTTC. It encodes CASSAQGLAGGYNEQFF.

The chain uses TRBV27 and TRBJ1-4; D not certain. The CDR3 spans 16 residues. V was pared by 4 bases and J by 0 bases, with 12 bases between. Per the germline V gene, CDR1 is MNHEY and CDR2 is SMNVEV (reference sequence). The CDR3 region is CASSYQAFATNEKLFF. The DNA for the CDR3 is TGTGCCAGCAGTTACCAGGCCTTCGCAACTAATGAAAAACTGTTTTTT. Variable domain in full (rest from reference TRBV27 and TRBJ1-4): EAQVTQNPRYLITVTGKKLTVTCSQNMNHEYMSWYRQDPGLGLRQIYYSMNVEVTDKGDVPEGYKVSRKEKRNFPLILESPSPNQTSLYFCASSYQAFATNEKLFFGSGTQLSVL.

In its sample, this clone was seen a few times. The chain joins TRBV5-1 to TRBJ2-7, with 8 nucleotides matching TRBD2. Germline CDR1 reads SGHRS; CDR2 reads YFSETQ. The CDR3 totals 15 residues. V lost 4 bases and J lost 3; bases outside the gene matches: 9. CDR3: CASSRTSQTHYEQYF. DNA for the CDR3: TGCGCCAGCAGCCGGACTAGCCAAACTCACTACGAGCAGTACTTC.

This clone has only a few counts. The V and J genes are TRBV27 and TRBJ1-6; no firm D call. Trimming took off 6 bases at V and 8 bases at J, with 11 bases between the two ends. The CDR3 consists of 13 residues. Germline values: CDR1 MNHEY, CDR2 SMNVEV (reference sequence). The CDR3 reads CASSLLVDSPLHF. DNA for the CDR3: TGTGCCAGCAGCCTCCTGGTGGATTCACCCCTCCACTTT.

This clone was picked up a small number of times. The V gene is TRBV27, the J gene TRBJ2-1; 10 bases align to TRBD2. V was pared by 5 bases and J by 5 bases, with 6 bases of the junction left unmatched. The CDR3 has 15 amino acids. The germline gives CDR1 MNHEY, CDR2 SMNVEV (reference sequence). The CDR3 loop is CASSPLAGENNEQFF. The CDR3, as DNA: TGTGCCAGCAGTCCCCTAGCGGGGGAAAACAATGAGCAGTTCTTC.

V usage is TRBV29-1 and J usage is TRBJ2-7; 9 positions match TRBD1. J was trimmed by 1 base and V by 7 bases; bases with no gene match: 11. The CDR3 contains 15 residues. Germline V CDR1 and CDR2: SQVTM, ANQGSEA. CDR3 sequence: CSALGGQGGSYEQYF. The CDR3 DNA reads TGCAGCGCCCTGGGGGGACAGGGAGGGTCCTACGAGCAGTACTTC.

By sample fraction, this clone is medium-sized (0.01 to 0.1%). In DNA, the CDR3 is TGTGCCAGCAGTTGGACAGGGGCCCTCGATCAGCCCCAGCATTTT. It encodes CASSWTGALDQPQHF. The chain joins TRBV6-1 to TRBJ1-5; 9 nucleotides agree with TRBD1. Germline lookup yields CDR1 MNHNS and CDR2 SASEGT. The J segment lost 5 bases and the V segment lost 5 bases, leaving 7 bases of the junction unmatched. The CDR3 sequence is 15 residues long.

The CDR3 protein is CASSLRLAGDISSYEQYF. For the CDR3, the DNA is TGTGCCAGCAGTTTAAGACTAGCGGGAGATATAAGCTCCTACGAGCAGTACTTC. V is TRBV28 and J is TRBJ2-7; TRBD2 matches at 12 bases. The J segment lost 0 bases and the V segment lost 2 bases, leaving 8 bases of the junction unmatched. The germline gives CDR1 MDHEN, CDR2 SYDVKM. The CDR3 contains 18 residues.

The chain uses TRBV19 and TRBJ1-3; D is ambiguous. Deletions cut 3 bases from V and 3 bases from J, with 12 bases between. This CDR3 comprises 15 residues. From germline, CDR1 is LNHDA and CDR2 SQIVND (reference sequence). The CDR3 sequence: CASSITAGNGNTIYF. CDR3 in DNA: TGTGCCAGTAGTATTACTGCGGGGAATGGAAACACCATATATTTT.

V gene TRBV11-3 combines with J gene TRBJ2-2, with a weak D call TRBD1 (6 bases). In germline, CDR1 is SGHNT, CDR2 YENEEA. This CDR3 is 16 amino acids long. Trimming took off 6 bases at V and 1 base at J, with 15 bases between the two ends. Here the CDR3 reads CASRSSQGWNTGELFF. The DNA for the CDR3 is TGTGCCAGCAGATCCTCACAGGGTTGGAACACCGGGGAGCTGTTTTTT.

This chain joins TRBV7-9 and TRBJ2-1, with 8 bases fitting TRBD1. Trimming took 4 bases from V and 1 from J; bases not matched to a gene: 12. The CDR3 loop spans 18 amino acids. Germline lookup yields CDR1 SEHNR and CDR2 FQNEAQ (reference sequence). CDR3 DNA: TGTGCCAGCAGCTCCATGACAGGGGCGGCGTTTTCCTACAATGAGCAGTTCTTC. Its translation is CASSSMTGAAFSYNEQFF.